The TCR beta chain under discussion was sequenced for a study of neurological immune-mediated disorders. General observations from the study: Private repertoires in all groups were suggested by the finding that expanded clones across subjects shared no CDR3 amino acid sequences. Healthy controls had more TCR clonal expansion than multiple sclerosis, which showed the least, whereas HTLV-1-associated myelopathy showed the most.

Concerning this clonotype itself: Its antigen is currently unknown.

TCRdb re-called the 5' RACE reads with MiXCR, one entry per CDR3 protein. Of 45,000 to 55,000 distinct CDR3 sequences in the sample, 3% to 4% were seen once. Germline V gene data show CDR1 as MNHEY and CDR2 as SVGEGT. This CDR3 has 16 residues. V was shortened by 2 bases and J by 0 bases, with 11 bases between the two germline ends. V gene TRBV6-2 or TRBV6-3 combines with J gene TRBJ1-3, with a tentative D call TRBD1 (5 bases). Sequencing was performed on PBMCs. The receptor's source is a man aged 40-49 years with multiple sclerosis. The CDR3 protein is CASSYQVGLSGNTIYF. The CDR3 DNA reads TGTGCCAGCAGTTACCAGGTGGGACTCTCTGGAAACACCATATATTTT.